The 26 T cell receptor beta chains presented below share a single source sample, sequenced in a study of cytomegalovirus exposure and HLA in healthy donors (dated by TCRdb to about 2017). Library preparation employed the immunoSEQ multiplex PCR assay. A mixture of 60 forward primers for TCR Vbeta segments and 13 reverse primers for TCR Jbeta segments was used in the multiplex PCR. TCRdb provides this immuneACCESS table in a form limited to in-frame rearrangements. Some clones are lacking; in checked studies, under half of them reflect an unresolved V gene, and why the rest are absent is not known. This sample lists some 150,000 clones; about 84% were detected once. The ten most abundant clones make up 2% to 3% of the sample. What was sequenced was PBMCs. Receptor source: a man aged 45-60 years in good health and CMV-seronegative.

This chain links TRBV27 with TRBJ1-5; D is unresolved. This CDR3 region has 13 residues. The germline V and J ends were trimmed by 2 bases and 4 bases, with 6 bases remaining between them. The germline gives CDR1 MNHEY, CDR2 SMNVEV (reference sequence). The CDR3 nucleotides read TGTGCCAGCAGTTTAGAGGAGAATCAGCCCCAGCATTTT. Translated, it gives CASSLEENQPQHF.

The chain has TRBV2 and TRBJ2-1; D not certain. V gave up 8 bases and J gave up 5 bases, with 13 bases separating them. The CDR3 contains 13 residues. Germline loops: CDR1 SNHLY, CDR2 FYNNEI. DNA for the CDR3: TGTGCCAGCGCACTGGGCCTAAACAATGAGCAGTTCTTC. The encoded protein is CASALGLNNEQFF.

The chain combines TRBV7-8 with TRBJ2-7; 11 bases line up with TRBD1. This CDR3 is 14 amino acids long. With 3 bases clipped from V and 6 bases from J, the junction kept 4 bases outside the gene matches. Germline CDR1 is SGHVS and CDR2 is FQNEAQ. The DNA for the CDR3 is TGTGCCAGCAGCTTGGGACAGGGGGTAGGCGAGCAGTACTTC. Its protein is CASSLGQGVGEQYF.

The V and J genes are TRBV18 and TRBJ1-5; TRBD1 might be the D (5 bases). V shed 3 bases and J shed 0 bases, with 12 bases lying between them. The CDR3 consists of 16 residues. Germline-derived CDR1 and CDR2 are KGHSH and LQKENI. CDR3 in amino acids: CASSPSLQVSNQPQHF. DNA of the CDR3: TGTGCCAGCTCACCTTCCCTACAGGTTAGCAATCAGCCCCAGCATTTT. Combining the CDR3 with reference TRBV18 and TRBJ1-5 gives the whole variable domain NAGVMQNPRHLVRRRGQEARLRCSPMKGHSHVYWYRQLPEEGLKFMVYLQKENIIDESGMPKERFSAEFPKEGPSILRIQQVVRGDSAAYFCASSPSLQVSNQPQHFGDGTRLSIL.

The J gene is TRBJ2-6, the V gene TRBV5-4; D is unresolved. Germline V CDR1 and CDR2: SGHNT, YYREEE (reference sequence). V dropped 0 bases and J dropped 4 bases, with 2 bases sitting between them. This CDR3 is 13 amino acids long. This CDR3 is CASSLAGANVLTF. CDR3 sequence (DNA): TGTGCCAGCAGCTTGGCAGGGGCCAACGTCCTGACTTTC.

The chain couples TRBV7-3 to TRBJ2-3; 10 nucleotides match TRBD2. J lost 3 bases, V lost 4 bases, and 1 base had no gene match. The CDR3 is 14 residues long. In germline, CDR1 is SGHTA, CDR2 FQGTGA. This chain's CDR3 is CASSSSGRTDTQYF. The CDR3 DNA is TGTGCCAGCAGCTCTAGCGGGAGAACAGATACGCAGTATTTT.

The CDR3 protein is CASSSGTSLDTQYF. The CDR3 DNA is TGTGCCAGCAGCTCCGGGACTAGTTTGGATACGCAGTATTTT. This chain links TRBV2 with TRBJ2-3; 8 bases align to TRBD2. With V trimmed by 6 bases and J by 6 bases, 8 bases remained unmatched. The length of the CDR3 is 14 residues. Germline values: CDR1 SNHLY, CDR2 FYNNEI.

The chain employs TRBV15 and TRBJ2-5; D might be TRBD1 (6 bases). The CDR3 loop spans 14 amino acids. Germline CDR1 reads LNHNV; CDR2 reads YYDKDF (reference sequence). Trimming removed 1 base from V and 5 bases from J, with 11 bases in between. The CDR3 loop is CATSRGGQRETQYF. In nucleotides, the CDR3 is TGTGCCACCAGCAGAGGGGGACAAAGGGAGACCCAGTACTTC.

This sequence joins TRBV6-1 and TRBJ2-7; 10 positions agree with TRBD2. The CDR3 sequence is 15 residues long. Germline V gene sequence: CDR1 MNHNS, CDR2 SASEGT. Losses at the gene ends were 6 bases for V and 2 bases for J; bases not matched to a gene: 7. The CDR3 nucleotides read TGTGCCAGCAGCGTTCGGACTAGCGGTACCTACGAGCAGTACTTC. It encodes CASSVRTSGTYEQYF.

The table lists this clone with a few counts. The chain uses TRBV4-2 and TRBJ2-7; TRBD1 matches at 10 bases. This CDR3 is built from 15 residues. Germline values: CDR1 LGHNA, CDR2 YNFKEQ. V lost 3 bases, J lost 2 bases, and 4 bases stayed unmatched. CDR3 sequence (DNA): TGTGCCAGCAGCCAGGGGGGACAGGGGCCCTACGAGCAGTACTTC. Translation gives CASSQGGQGPYEQYF.

The genes are TRBV5-4 and TRBJ1-2, with 8 bases lining up with TRBD1. Germline V gives CDR1 SGHNT, CDR2 YYREEE (reference sequence). CDR3 length equals 16 residues. V was pared by 1 base and J by 1 base, with 6 bases of the junction left unmatched. CDR3 DNA sequence: TGTGCCAGCAGCTTGAGTGCAGGGGGCGTTAACTATGGCTACACCTTC. This encodes CASSLSAGGVNYGYTF. The whole variable domain, remainder taken from reference TRBV5-4 and TRBJ1-2, is ETGVTQSPTHLIKTRGQQVTLRCSSQSGHNTVSWYQQALGQGPQFIFQYYREEENGRGNFPPRFSGLQFPNYSSELNVNALELDDSALYLCASSLSAGGVNYGYTFGSGTRLTVV.

This clone was detected once. The CDR3 region is CASSPGTFGTEAFF. The CDR3 DNA follows: TGTGCCAGCAGTCCTGGGACATTTGGCACTGAAGCTTTCTTT. The V call is TRBV28, the J call TRBJ1-1; weak D call: TRBD1 (6 bases). Germline CDR1 reads MDHEN; CDR2 reads SYDVKM. This CDR3 has 14 residues. Trimming stripped 5 bases from V and 4 bases from J, with 14 bases between.

This chain joins TRBV5-6 and TRBJ1-3; D is uncertain. Trimming shortened V by 0 bases and J by 3 bases, and 10 bases separated the two germline ends. The V gene's germline CDR1 is SGHDT and CDR2 YYEEEE. This CDR3 has 15 residues. Here the CDR3 reads CASSLAPVLGNTIYF. CDR3 nucleotide sequence: TGTGCCAGCAGCTTGGCCCCCGTCCTTGGAAACACCATATATTTT. Full variable domain (outside the CDR3, taken from reference TRBV5-6 and TRBJ1-3): DAGVTQSPTHLIKTRGQQVTLRCSPKSGHDTVSWYQQALGQGPQFIFQYYEEEERQRGNFPDRFSGHQFPNYSSELNVNALLLGDSALYLCASSLAPVLGNTIYFGEGSWLTVV.

The chain carries TRBV27 and TRBJ2-3; 10 bases are shared with TRBD2. CDR3 length equals 15 residues. CDR1 is MNHEY and CDR2 is SMNVEV in the germline V gene (reference sequence). V was clipped by 4 bases and J by 2 bases; unmatched bases: 3. Here the CDR3 reads CASSSAGGNTDTQYF. The CDR3 nucleotides read TGTGCCAGCAGTTCAGCGGGGGGGAACACAGATACGCAGTATTTT.

This clone was detected only once. The J gene is TRBJ1-5, the V gene TRBV19; 7 bases align to TRBD1. Germline CDR1 LNHDA, CDR2 SQIVND (reference sequence). J lost 0 bases, V lost 5 bases, and 7 bases had no gene match. The CDR3 runs 16 residues. The CDR3 protein is CASSVRQGNSNQPQHF. CDR3 DNA sequence: TGTGCCAGTAGTGTAAGACAGGGCAATAGCAATCAGCCCCAGCATTTT.

The J gene is TRBJ2-3, the V gene TRBV29-1, with a weak D call TRBD2 (6 bases). Looked up from germline, CDR1 is SQVTM and CDR2 is ANQGSEA. Trimming pared 8 bases from V and 4 bases from J, leaving 19 bases between. The CDR3 consists of 14 residues. The CDR3 sequence is CSHRGKVGADTQYF. CDR3 in DNA: TGCAGCCACCGGGGGAAAGTCGGAGCAGATACGCAGTATTTT.

The chain is built from TRBV28 and TRBJ2-3; 10 positions agree with TRBD2. Per the germline V gene, CDR1 is MDHEN and CDR2 is SYDVKM. There are 16 residues in the CDR3. V gave up 4 bases and J gave up 1 base; unmatched junction bases: 5. CDR3: CASSSVGTSGTDTQYF. As DNA, the CDR3 is TGTGCCAGCAGTTCCGTTGGGACTAGCGGCACAGATACGCAGTATTTT.

The chain is built from TRBV2 and TRBJ2-1; 12 bases align to TRBD2. Germline-derived CDR1 and CDR2 are SNHLY and FYNNEI. The CDR3 is 13 amino acids. J was trimmed by 9 bases and V by 7 bases; bases with no gene match: 4. The CDR3 region is CASNPGLAGEQFF. The CDR3 coding sequence is TGTGCCAGCAACCCGGGACTAGCGGGTGAGCAGTTCTTC.

The genes are TRBV5-1 and TRBJ2-7, with 7 bases matching TRBD1. The V and J ends lost 0 bases and 4 bases, in that order; junction bases with no gene match: 7. The CDR3 is made up of 15 amino acids. Germline V gives CDR1 SGHRS, CDR2 YFSETQ. CDR3 sequence reads: CASSLGQGRIYEQYF. The CDR3 nucleotides are TGCGCCAGCAGCTTGGGACAGGGTAGGATTTACGAGCAGTACTTC.

DNA of the CDR3: TGTGCCACCAGCAGGGACCTATCGACAGTTATTAATGAAAAACTGTTTTTT. Translating it yields CATSRDLSTVINEKLFF. The chain combines TRBV15 with TRBJ1-4; possible D gene TRBD1, 5 bases. The CDR3 has 17 residues. V lost 3 bases and J 4 bases, leaving 18 bases between the germline ends. Germline V gene sequence: CDR1 LNHNV, CDR2 YYDKDF (reference sequence).

CDR3 DNA: TGTGCAAGTCGCTTAGCGAAACCGGGACAGCAGTATGGCTACACCTTC. It specifies CASRLAKPGQQYGYTF. The chain joins TRBV12-2 to TRBJ1-2; the table assigns TRBD1, which was not confirmed against the DNA. TRBV12-2 is an annotated pseudogene. There are 16 residues in the CDR3.

This rearrangement joins TRBV7-9 to TRBJ2-7; no definite D call. This CDR3 has 12 amino acids. The ends were cut back, 5 bases at V and 2 bases at J, with 7 bases in the middle. Germline V gene sequence: CDR1 SEHNR, CDR2 FQNEAQ (reference sequence). CDR3 residues: CASSRTPYEQYF. The CDR3 nucleotides read TGTGCCAGCAGCCGCACTCCCTACGAGCAGTACTTC.

This sequence joins TRBV18 and TRBJ1-4, with D perhaps matching TRBD1 (5 bases). Germline V gene data show CDR1 as KGHSH and CDR2 as LQKENI. Trimming removed 4 bases at V and 10 bases at J, with 13 bases between. The CDR3 is made up of 13 amino acids. CDR3 sequence: CASSLTQGGKLFF. Here the CDR3 DNA reads TGTGCCAGCTCACTCACCCAGGGTGGAAAACTGTTTTTT.

The gene calls are TRBV27 and TRBJ2-2, with a possible D match to TRBD1 (5 bases). The length of the CDR3 is 14 residues. V lost 5 bases to trimming and J lost 6 bases, with 13 bases between them. Germline V gives CDR1 MNHEY, CDR2 SMNVEV (reference sequence). CDR3 sequence reads: CASSLQGGPGELFF. CDR3 nucleotide sequence: TGTGCCAGCAGTCTCCAGGGTGGTCCCGGGGAGCTGTTTTTT.

This chain joins TRBV28 and TRBJ2-2; 7 nucleotides match TRBD1. Looked up from germline, CDR1 is MDHEN and CDR2 is SYDVKM. The CDR3 loop spans 16 amino acids. Trimming took 6 bases from V and 1 from J; bases not matched to a gene: 8. CDR3 DNA sequence: TGTGCCAGCAGGAGTAGGGGGCAGGGGAACACCGGGGAGCTGTTTTTT. Residues: CASRSRGQGNTGELFF.

This chain connects TRBV5-6 to TRBJ1-5, with D unclear. Germline assignment: CDR1 SGHDT and CDR2 YYEEEE. The V end was cut by 2 bases, the J end by 4 bases, with 7 bases between. The CDR3 totals 13 residues. The CDR3 bases are TGTGCCAGCAGCTTACAGAGTAATCAGCCCCAGCATTTT. It codes for CASSLQSNQPQHF.